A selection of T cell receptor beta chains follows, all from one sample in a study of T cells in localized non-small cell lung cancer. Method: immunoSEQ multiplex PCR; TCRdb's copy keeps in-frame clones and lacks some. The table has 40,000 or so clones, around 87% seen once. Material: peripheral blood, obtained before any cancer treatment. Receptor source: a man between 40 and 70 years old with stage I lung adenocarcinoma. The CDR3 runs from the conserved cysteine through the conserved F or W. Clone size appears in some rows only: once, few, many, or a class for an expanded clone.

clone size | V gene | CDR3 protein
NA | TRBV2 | CASSEWDRGYEQYF
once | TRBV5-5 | CASRTGLSLYEQYF
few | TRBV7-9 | CASSLWRGREYEQYF
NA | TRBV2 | CASSAPRTSGSSYEQYF
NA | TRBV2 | CASSTRVGETQYF
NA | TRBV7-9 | CASSLAGDGNTEAFF
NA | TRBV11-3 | CASSLDGAGLAFF
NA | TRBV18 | CASSPVPERTQYF
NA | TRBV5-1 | CASRGTGKSGELFF
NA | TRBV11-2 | CASSLDWDRANTGELFF
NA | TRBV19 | CASSANRGDDYTF
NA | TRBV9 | CASSVDLAGIYEQYF
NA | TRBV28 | CASSLGTGGYTF
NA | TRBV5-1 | CASSLSVASGNNEQFF
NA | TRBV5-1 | CASSPTPLGQGKNYGYTF
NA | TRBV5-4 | CASGGSETQYF
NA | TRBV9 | CASSTQTSGRATPYNEQFF
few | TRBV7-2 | CASSWAHGAVYEQYF
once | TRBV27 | CASAAGTYEQYF
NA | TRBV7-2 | CASSFGGRYEQFF
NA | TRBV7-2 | CASSYRGSGPLQETQYF
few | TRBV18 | CASSPPLAGTDTQYF